The rows below give T cell receptor beta chains drawn from one sample of a study of identical twins. Via MiXCR, TCRdb re-called the 5' RACE reads, giving one row per CDR3 protein. This sample carries around 250,000 distinct CDR3 sequences, 5.5% to 7% of them seen once, and the ten largest clones take roughly 3.9%. This sample also belongs to another study, concerning yellow fever vaccine responses in identical twins.

The sample was memory (CD45RO+) T cells sorted from blood. These TCRs come from a woman under 30 in good health. Both conserved end residues are part of each CDR3. Each record gives: CDR3 protein, CDR3 DNA, V gene, D gene, clone size, J gene. A D gene is named only where the DNA matches it firmly. A row's size may be missing; if present it is once, few, many or a size class.

CASSLSGGARTDTQYF,TGTGCCAGCAGTCTTAGCGGGGGGGCCAGAACAGATACGCAGTATTTT,TRBV12-3/TRBV12-4,TRBD2,many,TRBJ2-3
CASSSGLKSGNTIYF,TGTGCCAGCAGTTCGGGACTCAAGTCTGGAAACACCATATATTTT,TRBV12-3/TRBV12-4,-,many,TRBJ1-3
CSARDDWDQPQHF,TGCAGTGCTAGAGACGATTGGGATCAGCCCCAGCATTTT,TRBV20-1,-,few,TRBJ1-5
CASSPTGTLTTYEQYF,TGCGCCAGCAGCCCCACCGGGACATTGACTACCTACGAGCAGTACTTC,TRBV5-1,-,-,TRBJ2-7
CAPTDTQYF,TGTGCACCTACGGATACGCAGTATTTT,TRBV25-1,-,few,TRBJ2-3
CASSNQDNYYYGYTF,TGCGCCAGCAGTAATCAGGACAACTACTACTATGGCTACACCTTC,TRBV4-1,-,few,TRBJ1-2
CASSERITDTQYF,TGTGCCAGCAGTGAACGGATCACAGATACGCAGTATTTT,TRBV6-4,-,-,TRBJ2-3
CASSDRFDSSTDTQYF,TGTGCCAGCAGTGACCGGTTCGATAGTAGCACAGATACGCAGTATTTT,TRBV6-4,-,-,TRBJ2-3
CASSSLIAGRSYNEQFF,TGTGCCAGCAGCTCCCTCATAGCGGGGAGGTCCTACAATGAGCAGTTCTTC,TRBV11-1,TRBD2,-,TRBJ2-1
CASGPGYGGSPLHF,TGTGCCAGCGGACCGGGGTACGGGGGATCACCCCTCCACTTT,TRBV2,-,-,TRBJ1-6
CASSWSQFQNSPTGELFF,TGCGCCAGCAGCTGGTCACAGTTCCAGAATTCGCCCACCGGGGAGCTGTTTTTT,TRBV5-1,-,-,TRBJ2-2
CASRDHGTTYEQYF,TGTGCCAGCAGAGACCACGGGACAACCTACGAGCAGTACTTC,TRBV28,-,-,TRBJ2-7
CASRRGGTDQPQHF,TGTGCCAGCAGGAGGGGGGGCACGGATCAGCCCCAGCATTTT,TRBV12-3/TRBV12-4,-,many,TRBJ1-5
CSARGAVSSTDTQYF,TGCAGTGCTAGGGGGGCAGTCTCTAGCACAGATACGCAGTATTTT,TRBV20-1,-,-,TRBJ2-3
CASSAGTETGELFF,TGTGCCAGCAGTGCTGGGACAGAAACCGGGGAGCTGTTTTTT,TRBV25-1,TRBD1,many,TRBJ2-2
CASSGTSGGAFDSPLHF,TGCGCCAGCAGTGGGACATCTGGGGGGGCTTTTGATTCACCCCTCCACTTT,TRBV10-2,-,many,TRBJ1-6
CASSQDSTDEKLFF,TGTGCCAGCAGCCAAGACAGTACGGATGAAAAACTGTTTTTT,TRBV3-1,-,-,TRBJ1-4
CASSAGTGSTIQYF,TGTGCCAGCAGTGCCGGGACAGGGTCGACCATTCAGTACTTC,TRBV25-1,TRBD1,many,TRBJ2-4
CASSSPQGYEQFF,TGTGCCAGCAGCTCCCCCCAGGGGTATGAGCAGTTCTTC,TRBV11-2,-,few,TRBJ2-1
CASSESADPTDTQYF,TGCGCCAGCAGTGAGTCGGCGGACCCCACAGATACGCAGTATTTT,TRBV10-1,-,-,TRBJ2-3
CAIGVGTGGSNGYTF,TGTGCCATCGGGGTCGGGACAGGGGGCAGTAATGGCTACACCTTC,TRBV10-3,TRBD1,few,TRBJ1-2
CASKGTPAADTQYF,TGTGCCAGCAAAGGGACTCCCGCCGCAGATACGCAGTATTTT,TRBV6-1,-,-,TRBJ2-3
CAISVGGSNEQFF,TGTGCCATCAGTGTTGGGGGTTCCAATGAGCAGTTCTTC,TRBV10-3,-,many,TRBJ2-1
CASSPWTGNNEQFF,TGCGCCAGCAGCCCATGGACAGGCAACAATGAGCAGTTCTTC,TRBV4-1,TRBD1,-,TRBJ2-1
CAISESVNGGNEQFF,TGTGCCATCAGTGAGTCGGTAAACGGGGGTAATGAGCAGTTCTTC,TRBV10-3,-,-,TRBJ2-1
CATSRLGLAPNNEQFF,TGTGCCACCAGCAGGTTAGGACTAGCGCCAAACAATGAGCAGTTCTTC,TRBV15,TRBD2,-,TRBJ2-1
CASSLGRQTDTQYF,TGCGCCAGCAGCTTGGGAAGACAAACAGATACGCAGTATTTT,TRBV5-1,-,many,TRBJ2-3
CSVAPSENGAGELFF,TGCAGCGTTGCCCCTTCCGAGAATGGGGCCGGGGAGCTGTTTTTT,TRBV29-1,-,many,TRBJ2-2
CASSLGTSGAYEQYF,TGTGCCAGCAGCCTAGGGACTAGCGGAGCCTACGAGCAGTACTTC,TRBV3-1,TRBD2,-,TRBJ2-7
CASSEAGGNEQFF,TGTGCCAGCAGTGAAGCGGGAGGCAATGAGCAGTTCTTC,TRBV2,-,few,TRBJ2-1
CASRPDRSLSYEQYF,TGTGCCAGCAGGCCAGACAGGTCGCTCTCCTACGAGCAGTACTTC,TRBV2,-,few,TRBJ2-7